This T cell receptor (beta chain) was captured by sequencing in a study of T cells in severe cutaneous drug reactions. About the study: Patients in acute or recovery stage gave blister fluids/cells and PBMC. Whole-study results and caveats: One public TCRbeta CDR3 appeared in all seven blister samples, averaging roughly 14%.

Sequenced patients had Stevens-Johnson syndrome or toxic epidermal necrolysis caused by carbamazepine. Blood repertoires came from about 5 Han Chinese and about six European CBZ-SJS/TEN patients. The iRepertoire multiplex PCR system with TCR subtype-specific primers built both bulk and single-cell libraries. From its re-call of the multiplex PCR reads, TCRdb lists each CDR3 protein once, without DNA. The table for this sample gives 20,000 to 25,000 distinct CDR3 sequences. About this clonotype: The antigen remains undetermined.

There are 14 residues in the CDR3. The germline CDR1 and CDR2 sequences are MNHNY and SVGAGI (reference sequence). The sequenced sample was PBMCs. This chain links TRBV6-6 with TRBJ2-6; absent DNA, TCRdb's TRBD1 call cannot be checked. The sequence was collected from a human donor with toxic epidermal necrolysis, a severe cutaneous drug reaction. CDR3 in amino acids: CASGGAPGANVLTF.